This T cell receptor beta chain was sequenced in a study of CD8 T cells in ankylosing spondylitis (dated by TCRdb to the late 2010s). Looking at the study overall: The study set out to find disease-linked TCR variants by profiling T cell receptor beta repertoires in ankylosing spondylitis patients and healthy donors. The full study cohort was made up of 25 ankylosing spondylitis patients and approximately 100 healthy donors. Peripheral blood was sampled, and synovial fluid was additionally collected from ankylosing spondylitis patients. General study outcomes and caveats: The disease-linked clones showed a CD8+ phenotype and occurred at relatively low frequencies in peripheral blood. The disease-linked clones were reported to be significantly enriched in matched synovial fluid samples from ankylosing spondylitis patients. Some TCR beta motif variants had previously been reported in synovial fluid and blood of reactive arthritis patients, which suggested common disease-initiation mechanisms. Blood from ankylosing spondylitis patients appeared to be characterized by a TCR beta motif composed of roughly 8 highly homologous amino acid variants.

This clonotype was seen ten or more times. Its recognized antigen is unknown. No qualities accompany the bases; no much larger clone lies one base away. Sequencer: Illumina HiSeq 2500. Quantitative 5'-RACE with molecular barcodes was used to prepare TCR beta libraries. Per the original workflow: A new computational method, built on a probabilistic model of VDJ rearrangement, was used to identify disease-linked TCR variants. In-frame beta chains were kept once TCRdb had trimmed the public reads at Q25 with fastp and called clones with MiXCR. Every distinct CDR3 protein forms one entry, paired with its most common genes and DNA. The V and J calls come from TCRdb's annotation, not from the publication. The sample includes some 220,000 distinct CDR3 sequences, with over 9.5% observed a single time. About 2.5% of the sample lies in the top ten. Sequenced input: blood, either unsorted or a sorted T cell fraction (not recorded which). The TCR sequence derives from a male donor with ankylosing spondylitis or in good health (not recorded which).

The CDR3 is CSAKPLSGGAYEQYF. The DNA sequence is as follows: TGCAGTGCAAAACCTCTTAGCGGGGGTGCCTACGAGCAGTACTTC. In this chain, TRBV20-1 is recombined with TRBJ2-7; TRBD2 fits 9 bases in the junction. The germline V and J ends show losses of 6 bases and 2 bases respectively, and no gene match explains 11 bases of the junction. From its cysteine to its phenylalanine, the CDR3 spans 15 amino acids. Of the read, only the CDR3 DNA is kept; its 45 bases are in frame from base 1. Sequences DFQATT (CDR1) and SNEGSKA (CDR2) are obtained from the germline V gene (reference sequence).